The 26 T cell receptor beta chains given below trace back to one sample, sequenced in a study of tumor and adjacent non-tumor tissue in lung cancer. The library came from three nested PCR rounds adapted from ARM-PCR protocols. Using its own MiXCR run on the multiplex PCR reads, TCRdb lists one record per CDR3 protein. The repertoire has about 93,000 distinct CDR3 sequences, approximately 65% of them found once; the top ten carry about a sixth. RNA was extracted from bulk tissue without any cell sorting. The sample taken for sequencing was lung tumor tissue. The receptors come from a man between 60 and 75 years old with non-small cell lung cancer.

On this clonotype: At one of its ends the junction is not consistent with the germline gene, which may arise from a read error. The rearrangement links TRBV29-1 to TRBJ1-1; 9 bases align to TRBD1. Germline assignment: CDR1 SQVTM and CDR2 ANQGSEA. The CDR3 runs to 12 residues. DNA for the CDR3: TGCAGCGTGGAACAGGGGGCGCCTGAAGCCTTCTTT. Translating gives CSVEQGAPEAFF.

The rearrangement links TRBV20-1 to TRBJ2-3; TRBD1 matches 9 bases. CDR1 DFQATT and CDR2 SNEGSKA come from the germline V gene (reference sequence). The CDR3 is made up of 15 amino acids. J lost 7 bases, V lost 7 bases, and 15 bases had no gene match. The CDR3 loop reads CSVPHGTGSINTQYF. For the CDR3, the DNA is TGCAGTGTGCCACATGGGACAGGGAGCATAAATACGCAGTATTTT.

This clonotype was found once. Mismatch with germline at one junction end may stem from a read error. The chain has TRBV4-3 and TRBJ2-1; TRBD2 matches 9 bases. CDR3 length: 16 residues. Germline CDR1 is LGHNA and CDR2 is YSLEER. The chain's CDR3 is CASSQDWTSAYNEQFF. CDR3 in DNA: TGCGCTAGCAGCCAAGATTGGACTAGCGCCTACAATGAGCAGTTCTTC.

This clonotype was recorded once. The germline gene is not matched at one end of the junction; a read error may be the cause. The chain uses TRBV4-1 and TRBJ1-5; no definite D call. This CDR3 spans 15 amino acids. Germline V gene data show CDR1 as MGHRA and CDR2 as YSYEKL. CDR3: CASSQRDSRNQPHHF. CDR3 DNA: TGCGCCAGCAGCCAACGGGATAGTCGCAATCAGCCCCACCATTTT.

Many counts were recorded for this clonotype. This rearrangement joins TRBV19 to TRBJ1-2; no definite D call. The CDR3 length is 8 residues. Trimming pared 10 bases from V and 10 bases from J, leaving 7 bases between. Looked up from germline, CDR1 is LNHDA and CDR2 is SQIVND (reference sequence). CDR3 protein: CATSSYTF. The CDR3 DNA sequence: TGTGCCACCAGTTCCTACACCTTC. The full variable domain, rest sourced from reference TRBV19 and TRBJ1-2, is DGGITQSPKYLFRKEGQNVTLSCEQNLNHDAMYWYRQDPGQGLRLIYYSQIVNDFQKGDIAEGYSVSREKKESFPLTVTSAQKNPTAFYLCATSSYTFGSGTRLTVV.

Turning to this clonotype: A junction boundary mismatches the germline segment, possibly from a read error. The CDR3 protein is CASSPDLASEQYF. Written as DNA, the CDR3 is TGTGCCAGCAGTCCCGATCTAGCGTCCGAGCAATACTTC. The rearrangement links TRBV12-3 or TRBV12-4 to TRBJ2-7, with D possibly TRBD2 on 6 matching bases. CDR3 size: 13 residues.

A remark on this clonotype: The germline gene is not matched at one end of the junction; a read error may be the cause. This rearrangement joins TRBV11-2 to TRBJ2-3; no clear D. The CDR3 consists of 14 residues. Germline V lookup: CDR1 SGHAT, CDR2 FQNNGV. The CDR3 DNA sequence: TGTGCCAGTAACCACCGGACCTCTACGGTTACGAAGTATTTT. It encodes CASNHRTSTVTKYF.

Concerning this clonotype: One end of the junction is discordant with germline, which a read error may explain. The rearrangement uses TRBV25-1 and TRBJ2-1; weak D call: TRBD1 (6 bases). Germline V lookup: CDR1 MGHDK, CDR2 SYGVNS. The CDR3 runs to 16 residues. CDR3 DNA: TGTGCCAGCAGCCCTATGACAGGATCTGGCTACGATGAGCAGTTCTTC. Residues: CASSPMTGSGYDEQFF. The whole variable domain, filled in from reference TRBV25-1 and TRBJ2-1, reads EADIYQTPRYLVIGTGKKITLECSQTMGHDKMYWYQQDPGMELHLIHYSYGVNSTEKGDLSSESTVSRIRTEHFPLTLESARPSHTSQYLCASSPMTGSGYDEQFFGPGTRLTVL.

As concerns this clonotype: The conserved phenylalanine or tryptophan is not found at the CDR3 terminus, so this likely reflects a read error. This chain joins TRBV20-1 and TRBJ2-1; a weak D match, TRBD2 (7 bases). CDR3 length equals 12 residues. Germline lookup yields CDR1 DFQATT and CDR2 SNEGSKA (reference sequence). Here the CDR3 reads CNASGQYNEQFY. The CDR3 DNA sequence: TGCAATGCTAGCGGACAGTACAATGAGCAGTTCTAC.

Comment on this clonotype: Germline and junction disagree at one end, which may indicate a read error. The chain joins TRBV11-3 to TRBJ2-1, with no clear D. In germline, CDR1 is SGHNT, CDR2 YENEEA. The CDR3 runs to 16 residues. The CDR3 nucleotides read TGTACCAGTAGCCCCGCCCGGAGAAGCTCCTACAATGAGCAGTCCTTC. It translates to CTSSPARRSSYNEQSF.

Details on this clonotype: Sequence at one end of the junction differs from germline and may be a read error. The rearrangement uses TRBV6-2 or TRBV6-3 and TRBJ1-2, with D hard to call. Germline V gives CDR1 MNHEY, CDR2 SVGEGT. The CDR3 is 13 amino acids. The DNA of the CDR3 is TGTGCCTGCAGGCTCCGTGACAAGTATGGCTACACCTTC. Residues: CACRLRDKYGYTF.

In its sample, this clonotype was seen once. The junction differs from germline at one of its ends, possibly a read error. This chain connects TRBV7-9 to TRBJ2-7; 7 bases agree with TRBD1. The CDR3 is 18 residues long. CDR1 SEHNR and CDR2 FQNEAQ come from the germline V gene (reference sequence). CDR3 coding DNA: TGTGCCAGCAGCCAAGGCTGCACGGACAGGCTACCATTTTACGATCAGTATTTC. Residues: CASSQGCTDRLPFYDQYF.

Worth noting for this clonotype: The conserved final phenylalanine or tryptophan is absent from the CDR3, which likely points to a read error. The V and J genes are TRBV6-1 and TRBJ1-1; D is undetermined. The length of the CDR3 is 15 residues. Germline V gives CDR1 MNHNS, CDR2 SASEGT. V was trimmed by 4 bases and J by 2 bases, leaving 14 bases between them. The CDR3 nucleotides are TGTGCCAGCAGTGGAGAAGGGCGAGTCAACACTGAAGCTTTCTCT. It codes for CASSGEGRVNTEAFS.

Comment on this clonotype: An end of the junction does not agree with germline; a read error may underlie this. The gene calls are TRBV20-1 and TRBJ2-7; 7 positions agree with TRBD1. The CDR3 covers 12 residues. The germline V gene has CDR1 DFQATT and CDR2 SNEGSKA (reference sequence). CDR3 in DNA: TGCAATGCTAGAGGGGGCCTGGTAGAGCAGTACTTC. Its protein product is CNARGGLVEQYF.

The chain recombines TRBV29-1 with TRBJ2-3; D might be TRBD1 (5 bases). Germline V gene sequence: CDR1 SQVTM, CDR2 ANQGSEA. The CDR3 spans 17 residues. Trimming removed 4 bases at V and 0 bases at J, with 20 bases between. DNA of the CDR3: TGCAGCGTTGTCTTTTTGGACATAGGGGATAGCACAGATACGCAGTATTTT. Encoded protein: CSVVFLDIGDSTDTQYF.

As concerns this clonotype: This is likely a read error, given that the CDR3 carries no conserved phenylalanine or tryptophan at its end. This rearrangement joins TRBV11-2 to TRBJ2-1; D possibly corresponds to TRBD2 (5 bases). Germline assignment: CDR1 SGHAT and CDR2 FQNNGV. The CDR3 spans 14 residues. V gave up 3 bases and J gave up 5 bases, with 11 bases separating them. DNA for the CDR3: TGTGCCAGCAGCTTTCTGGGAGAGAACAATGAGCAGTTCCTC. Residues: CASSFLGENNEQFL.

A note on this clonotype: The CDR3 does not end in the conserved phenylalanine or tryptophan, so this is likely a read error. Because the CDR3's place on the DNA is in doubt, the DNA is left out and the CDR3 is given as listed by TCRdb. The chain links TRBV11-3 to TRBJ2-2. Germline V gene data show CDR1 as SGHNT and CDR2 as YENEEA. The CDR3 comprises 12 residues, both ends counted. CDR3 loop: CTSSYSPGELFS.

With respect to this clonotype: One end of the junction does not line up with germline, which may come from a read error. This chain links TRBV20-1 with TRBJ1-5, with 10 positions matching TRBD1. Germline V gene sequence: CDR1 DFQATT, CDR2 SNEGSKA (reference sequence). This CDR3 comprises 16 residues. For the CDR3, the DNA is TGTAGTGATAGAGAGCCGACAGGGGGCTACAATCAGCCCAAGCATTTT. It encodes CSDREPTGGYNQPKHF.

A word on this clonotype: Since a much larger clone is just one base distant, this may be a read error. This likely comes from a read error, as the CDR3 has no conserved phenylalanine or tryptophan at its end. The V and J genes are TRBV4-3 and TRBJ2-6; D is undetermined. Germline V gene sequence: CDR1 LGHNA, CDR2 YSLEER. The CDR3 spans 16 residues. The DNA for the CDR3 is TGCGCCGGCAGCCAAGATCCGTCCTCTGGGGCCAACGTCCTGACTCTC. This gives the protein CAGSQDPSSGANVLTL.

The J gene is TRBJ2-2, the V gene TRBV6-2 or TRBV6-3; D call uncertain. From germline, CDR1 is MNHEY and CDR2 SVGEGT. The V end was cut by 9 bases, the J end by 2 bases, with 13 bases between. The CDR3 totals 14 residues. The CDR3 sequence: CARGYIGNTGELFF. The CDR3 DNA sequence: TGTGCCAGGGGTTATATTGGAAACACCGGGGAGCTGTTTTTT.

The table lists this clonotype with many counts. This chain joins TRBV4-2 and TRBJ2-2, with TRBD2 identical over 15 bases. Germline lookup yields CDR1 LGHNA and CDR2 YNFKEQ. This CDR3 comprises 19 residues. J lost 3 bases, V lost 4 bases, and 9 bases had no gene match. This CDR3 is CASSPRTSGGAIDTGELFF. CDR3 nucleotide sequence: TGTGCCAGCAGCCCTCGGACTAGCGGGGGGGCCATTGACACCGGGGAGCTGTTTTTT.

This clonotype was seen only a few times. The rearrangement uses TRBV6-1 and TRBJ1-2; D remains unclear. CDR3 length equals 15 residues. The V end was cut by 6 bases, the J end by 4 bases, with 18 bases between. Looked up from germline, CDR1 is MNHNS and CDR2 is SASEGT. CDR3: CASSLSKLGIYGYTF. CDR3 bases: TGTGCCAGCAGCTTATCCAAGTTAGGAATCTATGGCTACACCTTC.

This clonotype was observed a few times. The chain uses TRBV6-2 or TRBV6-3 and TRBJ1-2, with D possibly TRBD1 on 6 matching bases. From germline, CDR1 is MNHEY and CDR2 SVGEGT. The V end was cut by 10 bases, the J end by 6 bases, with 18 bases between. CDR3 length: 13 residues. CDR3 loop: CANHNRESNGYTF. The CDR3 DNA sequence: TGTGCCAACCACAACAGGGAATCAAATGGCTACACCTTC.

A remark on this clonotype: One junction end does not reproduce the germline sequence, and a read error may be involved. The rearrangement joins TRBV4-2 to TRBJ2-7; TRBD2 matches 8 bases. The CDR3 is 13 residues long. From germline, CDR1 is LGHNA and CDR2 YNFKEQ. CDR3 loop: CASSQPISGEQYF. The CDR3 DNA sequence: TGTGCCAGCAGCCAGCCGATTAGCGGGGAGCAATACTTC.

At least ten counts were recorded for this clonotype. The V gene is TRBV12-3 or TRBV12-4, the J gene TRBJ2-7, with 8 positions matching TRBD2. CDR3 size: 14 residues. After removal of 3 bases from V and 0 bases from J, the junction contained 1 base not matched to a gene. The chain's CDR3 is CASSFSGSSYEQYF. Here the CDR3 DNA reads TGTGCCAGCAGTTTCAGCGGGAGCTCCTACGAGCAGTACTTC.

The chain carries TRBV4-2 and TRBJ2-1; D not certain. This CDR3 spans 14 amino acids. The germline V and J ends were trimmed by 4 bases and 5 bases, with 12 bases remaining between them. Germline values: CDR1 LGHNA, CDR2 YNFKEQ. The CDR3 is CASSRVVIDNEQFF. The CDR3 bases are TGTGCCAGCAGCCGAGTAGTCATCGACAATGAGCAGTTCTTC.